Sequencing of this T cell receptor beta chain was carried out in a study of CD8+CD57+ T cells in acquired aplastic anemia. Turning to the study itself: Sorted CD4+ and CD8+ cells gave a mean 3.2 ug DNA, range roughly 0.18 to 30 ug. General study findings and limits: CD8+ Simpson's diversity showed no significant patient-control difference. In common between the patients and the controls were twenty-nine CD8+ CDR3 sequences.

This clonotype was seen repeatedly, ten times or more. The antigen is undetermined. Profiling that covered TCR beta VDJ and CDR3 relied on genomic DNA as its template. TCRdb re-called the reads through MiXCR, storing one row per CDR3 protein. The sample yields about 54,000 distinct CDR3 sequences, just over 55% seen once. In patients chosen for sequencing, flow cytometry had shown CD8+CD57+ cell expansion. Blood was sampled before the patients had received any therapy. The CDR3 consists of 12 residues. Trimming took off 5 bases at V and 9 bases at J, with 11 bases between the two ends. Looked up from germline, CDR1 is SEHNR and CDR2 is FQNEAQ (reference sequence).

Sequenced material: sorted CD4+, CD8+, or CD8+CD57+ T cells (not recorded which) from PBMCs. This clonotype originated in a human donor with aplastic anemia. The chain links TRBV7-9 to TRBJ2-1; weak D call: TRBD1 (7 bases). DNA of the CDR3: TGTGCCAGCAGCCCAGGGGGGTCTGAGCAGTTCTTC. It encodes CASSPGGSEQFF.